This is a list of T cell receptor beta chains from one sample in a study of T cells in tumors after PD-1 blockade. Using immunoSEQ multiplex PCR, the repertoire was profiled, and TCRdb retains in-frame clones only, with some absent. The sample carries several thousand clones, around two thirds recorded once. The sample in question was tumor tissue, obtained after anti-PD-1 treatment. The receptors were gathered from a human donor with basal cell carcinoma. Both conserved end residues are part of each CDR3. D genes are given only for firm matches. Size is omitted from some rows. Given values are once, few, many or a class for expanded clones.

J: TRBJ1-1; size: medium-sized; D: -; V: TRBV7-9; CDR3: CASSSVGGTEAFF; DNA: TGTGCCAGCAGCTCAGTGGGGGGCACTGAAGCTTTCTTT
J: TRBJ2-7; size: -; D: -; V: TRBV28; CDR3: CASSVPRELNPVEQYF; DNA: TGTGCCAGCAGTGTCCCTCGGGAGTTAAATCCGGTTGAGCAGTACTTC
J: TRBJ1-2; size: -; D: -; V: TRBV7-2; CDR3: CASSLESPGYGYTF; DNA: TGTGCCAGCAGCTTAGAATCTCCGGGGTATGGCTACACCTTC
J: TRBJ2-7; size: once; D: TRBD1; V: TRBV27; CDR3: CASRRTDRGLYEQYF; DNA: TGTGCCAGCAGGCGAACCGACAGGGGTTTATACGAGCAGTACTTC
J: TRBJ1-5; size: few; D: -; V: TRBV28; CDR3: CASTRWSNQPQHF; DNA: TGTGCCAGCACCAGGTGGAGCAATCAGCCCCAGCATTTT
J: TRBJ2-5; size: -; D: TRBD1; V: TRBV7-9; CDR3: CASSPTTGQGETQYF; DNA: TGTGCCAGCAGCCCAACTACAGGACAGGGAGAGACCCAGTACTTC
J: TRBJ1-4; size: -; D: -; V: TRBV6-1; CDR3: CASSEVQGVANEKLFF; DNA: TGTGCCAGCAGTGAAGTACAAGGAGTAGCTAATGAAAAACTGTTTTTT
J: TRBJ1-5; size: -; D: -; V: TRBV5-8; CDR3: CASSLRTGNQPQHF; DNA: TGTGCCAGCAGCCTTCGGACAGGCAATCAGCCCCAGCATTTT
J: TRBJ2-3; size: -; D: -; V: TRBV4-1; CDR3: CASSQDRNTDTQYF; DNA: TGCGCCAGCAGCCAAGACAGAAACACAGATACGCAGTATTTT
J: TRBJ2-5; size: -; D: -; V: TRBV6-2/TRBV6-3; CDR3: CASSLDFPETQYF; DNA: TGTGCCAGCAGCCTGGACTTTCCAGAGACCCAGTACTTC
J: TRBJ2-7; size: -; D: -; V: TRBV21-1; CDR3: CASSRMLRDTKGLSGKSYYEQYF; DNA: TGTGCCAGCAGCAGGATGCTCCGGGACACAAAGGGCCTTAGCGGGAAAAGTTACTACGAGCAGTACTTC
J: TRBJ1-1; size: -; D: -; V: TRBV3-1/TRBV3-2; CDR3: CASSTSGAMNTEAFF; DNA: TGTGCCAGCAGCACCTCGGGGGCGATGAACACTGAAGCTTTCTTT
J: TRBJ2-5; size: -; D: -; V: TRBV5-4; CDR3: CASSLGVPSREETQYF; DNA: TGTGCCAGCAGCTTGGGAGTTCCTTCCAGGGAAGAGACCCAGTACTTC
J: TRBJ2-7; size: -; D: -; V: TRBV13; CDR3: CASSLVGGVEQYF; DNA: TGTGCCAGCAGCTTAGTGGGCGGAGTCGAGCAGTACTTC
J: TRBJ2-2; size: few; D: TRBD2; V: TRBV9; CDR3: CASSVGSSGSYGELFF; DNA: TGTGCCAGCAGCGTAGGATCTAGCGGGAGTTATGGGGAGCTGTTTTTT
J: TRBJ1-1; size: -; D: TRBD1; V: TRBV5-6; CDR3: CASSLRDRGWTEAFF; DNA: TGTGCCAGCAGCCTCCGGGACAGGGGTTGGACTGAAGCTTTCTTT
J: TRBJ1-1; size: few; D: -; V: TRBV7-3; CDR3: CASSLSGMNTEAFF; DNA: TGTGCCAGCAGCTTATCAGGCATGAACACTGAAGCTTTCTTT
J: TRBJ1-5; size: -; D: TRBD1; V: TRBV19; CDR3: CASKGGTGGPYQPQHF; DNA: TGTGCCAGTAAGGGAGGGACAGGTGGCCCCTATCAGCCCCAGCATTTT
J: TRBJ2-7; size: -; D: TRBD2; V: TRBV6-2/TRBV6-3; CDR3: CASSYSGLAGAEQYF; DNA: TGTGCCAGCAGTTACTCGGGACTAGCGGGGGCCGAGCAGTACTTC
J: TRBJ1-2; size: -; D: TRBD1; V: TRBV24-1; CDR3: CATSDGRTGNYGYTF; DNA: TGTGCCACCAGTGATGGGCGGACAGGGAACTATGGCTACACCTTC
J: TRBJ2-1; size: -; D: TRBD2; V: TRBV4-2; CDR3: CASSQAERTSSYNEQFF; DNA: TGTGCCAGCAGCCAAGCCGAACGGACTAGCTCCTACAATGAGCAGTTCTTC
J: TRBJ2-7; size: few; D: TRBD1; V: TRBV29-1; CDR3: CSVVLRDRGYEQYF; DNA: TGCAGCGTTGTCTTGCGAGACAGGGGTTACGAGCAGTACTTC
J: TRBJ1-2; size: -; D: -; V: TRBV5-1; CDR3: CASSLATGDYRAYGYTF; DNA: TGCGCCAGCAGCTTGGCCACCGGCGACTACAGGGCCTATGGCTACACCTTC
J: TRBJ2-2; size: few; D: TRBD1; V: TRBV6-5; CDR3: CASRSGTDGTGELFF; DNA: TGTGCCAGCAGGTCCGGGACAGACGGAACCGGGGAGCTGTTTTTT
J: TRBJ2-1; size: few; D: TRBD2; V: TRBV6-2/TRBV6-3; CDR3: CASSRGLGGEQFF; DNA: TGTGCCAGCAGTAGGGGACTAGGAGGTGAGCAGTTCTTC
J: TRBJ2-1; size: large; D: -; V: TRBV5-6; CDR3: CASSFEAGSYNEQFF; DNA: TGTGCCAGCAGCTTTGAAGCGGGCTCCTACAATGAGCAGTTCTTC
J: TRBJ2-7; size: -; D: TRBD2; V: TRBV28; CDR3: CASKERETAYEQYF; DNA: TGTGCCAGCAAGGAGCGGGAGACCGCTTACGAGCAGTACTTC
J: TRBJ1-2; size: -; D: -; V: TRBV15; CDR3: CATSANRGNNYGYTF; DNA: TGTGCCACCAGCGCGAACAGAGGAAATAACTATGGCTACACCTTC